This T cell receptor beta chain was captured in a study of OX40 agonist ivuxolimab in advanced cancers. In the study overall: A diagnosis of hepatocellular carcinoma, melanoma, renal cell or head and neck cancer was present in dose-escalation patients. Partial responses were seen in three patients, one with hepatocellular carcinoma and two with cutaneous melanoma.

The ends were cut back, 3 bases at V and 4 bases at J, with 10 bases in the middle. The CDR3 is 14 residues long. In germline, CDR1 is MNHEY, CDR2 SMNVEV (reference sequence). As for this clone: Its antigen is undetermined.

Study observations and caveats: Expanded clones were, on average, more numerous in CD8+ T cells than in CD4+.

Profiled with immunoSEQ multiplex PCR; TCRdb holds only in-frame clones, not every one. The sample contains approximately 67,000 clones, approximately 80% of which appear only once. Systemic immunosuppression or a history of autoimmune disease excluded patients. The sequencing used CD4+ or CD8+ T cells sorted from blood, collected in a trial of the OX40 agonist ivuxolimab. This sequence joins TRBV27 and TRBJ2-1, with D hard to call. This sequence was found in an adult with an advanced solid tumor such as melanoma, head and neck, liver or kidney cancer. The CDR3 nucleotides read TGTGCCAGCAGTTTGGAGATCCATTACAATGAGCAGTTCTTC. It encodes CASSLEIHYNEQFF.